These 8 T cell receptor beta chains share one sample of origin, sequenced in a study of blood T cell repertoires in COVID-19. TCRdb's table, derived via immunoSEQ multiplex PCR, lists solely in-frame clones and lacks some. In the table there are 50,000 to 65,000 clones, approximately 84% of which are singletons. The sample taken for sequencing was peripheral blood. These receptors were collected from a man aged 55-75 years with COVID-19, enrolled during active disease.

V and J are TRBV24-1 and TRBJ2-1, with TRBD1 matching 8 bases. Trimming at V came to 2 bases and at J to 2 bases, leaving 7 bases not matched to a gene. This CDR3 is 17 amino acids long. Germline CDR1 and CDR2: KGHDR and SFDVKD. The CDR3 reads CATSDSLTGGPYNEQFF. The CDR3 region has the DNA TGTGCCACCAGTGATTCACTAACAGGGGGTCCCTACAATGAGCAGTTCTTC.

This rearrangement joins TRBV29-1 to TRBJ1-1; TRBD1 matches 10 bases. This CDR3 comprises 13 residues. Trimming at V came to 7 bases and at J to 3 bases, leaving 5 bases not matched to a gene. CDR1 and CDR2 (germline): SQVTM, ANQGSEA. The CDR3 sequence is CSGRQGADTEAFF. As DNA, the CDR3 is TGCAGCGGGAGACAGGGGGCGGACACTGAAGCTTTCTTT.

The V gene is TRBV6-6, the J gene TRBJ1-2; 8 nucleotides align to TRBD1. With V trimmed by 8 bases and J by 4 bases, 9 bases remained unmatched. CDR1 is MNHNY and CDR2 is SVGAGI in the germline V gene (reference sequence). The length of the CDR3 is 14 residues. This CDR3 is CASVPGTGGYGYTF. CDR3 bases: TGTGCCAGCGTTCCGGGGACAGGTGGCTATGGCTACACCTTC.

This chain connects TRBV10-2 to TRBJ2-7, with D possibly TRBD1 on 5 matching bases. Germline lookup yields CDR1 WSHSY and CDR2 SAAADI. The CDR3 contains 15 residues. V lost 2 bases to trimming and J lost 3 bases, with 14 bases between them. The CDR3 DNA reads as TGCGCCAGCAGTGAGGATAGGGGAAATGGCTACGAGCAGTACTTC. It codes for CASSEDRGNGYEQYF.

This clone has a count of ten or more. Here the CDR3 DNA reads TGTGCCAGTAGTTTCCGGACAGGGTCCTACGAGCAGTACTTC. Amino acid sequence: CASSFRTGSYEQYF. This chain uses TRBV19 with TRBJ2-7; 8 bases agree with TRBD1. Trimming removed 5 bases from V and 1 base from J; junction bases left unmatched: 4. This CDR3 region has 14 residues. Germline V gene sequence: CDR1 LNHDA, CDR2 SQIVND (reference sequence).

The chain is built from TRBV28 and TRBJ2-1; the D gene is possibly TRBD2 (5 bases). The ends were cut back, 5 bases at V and 7 bases at J, with 18 bases in the middle. Germline lookup yields CDR1 MDHEN and CDR2 SYDVKM. The CDR3 spans 15 residues. CDR3 sequence: CASSISGNPRNEQFF. The DNA for the CDR3 is TGTGCCAGCAGTATCTCCGGGAACCCTAGGAATGAGCAGTTCTTC.

The J gene is TRBJ2-7, the V gene TRBV7-2; 10 positions match TRBD2. The CDR3 totals 18 residues. After removal of 1 base from V and 1 base from J, the junction contained 10 bases not matched to a gene. Germline assignment: CDR1 SGHTA and CDR2 FQGNSA. DNA of the CDR3: TGTGCCAGCAGCTTAGAAAACAGCGGGAGGGCCTGGTCCTACGAGCAGTACTTC. This translates into CASSLENSGRAWSYEQYF. Together with reference TRBV7-2 and TRBJ2-7, the CDR3 gives the full variable domain: GAGVSQSPSNKVTEKGKDVELRCDPISGHTALYWYRQSLGQGLEFLIYFQGNSAPDKSGLPSDRFSAERTGGSVSTLTIQRTQQEDSAVYLCASSLENSGRAWSYEQYFGPGTRLTVT.

V is TRBV7-3 and J is TRBJ2-2; 7 bases map to TRBD1. CDR3 length: 14 amino acids. Germline V gene sequence: CDR1 SGHTA, CDR2 FQGTGA. J lost 3 bases, V lost 5 bases, and 3 bases had no gene match. The DNA of the CDR3 is TGTGCCAGCAGCCCAGACAGGGACACCGGGGAGCTGTTTTTT. Translated, it gives CASSPDRDTGELFF.